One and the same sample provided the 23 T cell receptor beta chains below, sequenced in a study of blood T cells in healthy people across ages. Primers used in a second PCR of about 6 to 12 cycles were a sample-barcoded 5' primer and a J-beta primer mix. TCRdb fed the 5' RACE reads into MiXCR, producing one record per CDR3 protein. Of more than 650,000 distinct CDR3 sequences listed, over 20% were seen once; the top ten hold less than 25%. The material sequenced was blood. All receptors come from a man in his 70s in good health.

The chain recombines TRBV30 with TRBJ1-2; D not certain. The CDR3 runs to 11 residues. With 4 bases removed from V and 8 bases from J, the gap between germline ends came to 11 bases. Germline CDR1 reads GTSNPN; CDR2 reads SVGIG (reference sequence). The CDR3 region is CAWTNVGGYTF. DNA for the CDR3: TGTGCCTGGACCAACGTGGGAGGCTACACCTTC.

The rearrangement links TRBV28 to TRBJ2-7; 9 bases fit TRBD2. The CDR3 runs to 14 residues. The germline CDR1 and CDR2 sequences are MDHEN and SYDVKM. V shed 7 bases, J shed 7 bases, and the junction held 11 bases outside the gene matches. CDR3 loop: CASTVAGALREQYF. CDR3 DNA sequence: TGTGCCAGCACCGTAGCGGGGGCCTTGCGGGAGCAGTACTTC.

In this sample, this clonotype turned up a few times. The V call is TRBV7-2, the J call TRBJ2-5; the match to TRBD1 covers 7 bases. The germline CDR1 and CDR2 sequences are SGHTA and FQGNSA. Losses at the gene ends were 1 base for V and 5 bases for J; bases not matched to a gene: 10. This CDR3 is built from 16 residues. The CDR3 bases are TGTGCCAGCAGCTTAGGGGACAGCAACCGGTTGGAGACCCAGTACTTC. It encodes CASSLGDSNRLETQYF.

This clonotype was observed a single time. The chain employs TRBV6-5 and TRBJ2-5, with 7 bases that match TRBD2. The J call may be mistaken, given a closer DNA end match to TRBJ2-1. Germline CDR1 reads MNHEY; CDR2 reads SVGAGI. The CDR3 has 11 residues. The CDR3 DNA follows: TGTGCGGCGCGGGAGAGAAATGAGCAGTTCTTC. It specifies CAARERNEQFF.

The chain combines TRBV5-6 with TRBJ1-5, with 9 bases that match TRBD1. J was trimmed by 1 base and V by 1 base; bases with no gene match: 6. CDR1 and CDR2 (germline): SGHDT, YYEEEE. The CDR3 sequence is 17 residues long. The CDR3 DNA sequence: TGTGCCAGCAGCTTGTACGACAGGGGGATCAGCAATCAGCCCCAGCATTTT. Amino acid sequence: CASSLYDRGISNQPQHF. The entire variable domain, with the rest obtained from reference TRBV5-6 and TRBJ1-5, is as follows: DAGVTQSPTHLIKTRGQQVTLRCSPKSGHDTVSWYQQALGQGPQFIFQYYEEEERQRGNFPDRFSGHQFPNYSSELNVNALLLGDSALYLCASSLYDRGISNQPQHFGDGTRLSIL.

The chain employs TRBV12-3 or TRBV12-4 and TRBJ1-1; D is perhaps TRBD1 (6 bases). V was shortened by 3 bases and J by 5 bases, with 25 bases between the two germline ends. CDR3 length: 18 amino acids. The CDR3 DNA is TGTGCCAGCAGTTTTAGTACAGGGAACATACATTTCGGGACTGAAGCTTTCTTT. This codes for CASSFSTGNIHFGTEAFF.

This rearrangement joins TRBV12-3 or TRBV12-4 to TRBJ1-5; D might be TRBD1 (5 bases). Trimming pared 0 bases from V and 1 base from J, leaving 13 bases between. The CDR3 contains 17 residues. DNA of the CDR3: TGTGCCAGCAGTTTAGCGCTAGGAGGGGTAAGCAATCAGCCCCAGCATTTT. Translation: CASSLALGGVSNQPQHF.

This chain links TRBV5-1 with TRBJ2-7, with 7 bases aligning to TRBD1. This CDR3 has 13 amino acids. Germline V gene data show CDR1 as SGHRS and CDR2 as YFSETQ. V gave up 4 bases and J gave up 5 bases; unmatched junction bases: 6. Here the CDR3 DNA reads TGCGCCAGCAGCCCCCGGACAGGCAACGAGCAGTACTTC. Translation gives CASSPRTGNEQYF.

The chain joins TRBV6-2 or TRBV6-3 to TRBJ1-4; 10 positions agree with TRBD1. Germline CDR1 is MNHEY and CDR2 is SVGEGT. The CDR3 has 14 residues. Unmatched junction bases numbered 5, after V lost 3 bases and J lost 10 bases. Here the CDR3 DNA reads TGTGCCAGCAGTTATACGACAGGGGGCGGAAAACTGTTTTTT. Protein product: CASSYTTGGGKLFF.

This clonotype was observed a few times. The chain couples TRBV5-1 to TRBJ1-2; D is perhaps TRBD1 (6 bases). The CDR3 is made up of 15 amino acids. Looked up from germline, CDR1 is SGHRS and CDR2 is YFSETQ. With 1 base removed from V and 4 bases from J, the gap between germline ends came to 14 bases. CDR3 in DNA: TGCGCCAGCAGCTTGACTTTCAGGGGCGGCTATGGCTACACCTTC. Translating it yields CASSLTFRGGYGYTF.

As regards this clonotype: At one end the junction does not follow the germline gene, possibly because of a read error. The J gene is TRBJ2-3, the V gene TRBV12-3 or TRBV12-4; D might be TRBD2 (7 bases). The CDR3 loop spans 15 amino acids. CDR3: CASSLMGRDTDTEYF. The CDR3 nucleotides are TGTGCCAGCAGTTTAATGGGGAGGGACACAGATACGGAGTATTTT.

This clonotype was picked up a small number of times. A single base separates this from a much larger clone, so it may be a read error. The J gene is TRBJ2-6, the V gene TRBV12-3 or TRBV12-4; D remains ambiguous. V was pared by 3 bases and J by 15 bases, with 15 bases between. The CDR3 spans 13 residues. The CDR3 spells CASSFSQSLALTF. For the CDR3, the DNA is TGTGCCAGCAGTTTCTCGCAGTCCTTGGCCCTGACTTTC.

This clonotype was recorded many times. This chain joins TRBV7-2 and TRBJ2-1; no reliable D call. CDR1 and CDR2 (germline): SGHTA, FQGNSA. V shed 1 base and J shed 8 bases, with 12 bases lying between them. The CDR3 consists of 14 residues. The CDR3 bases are TGTGCCAGCAGCTTAGTGAACAGTTGGGATGAGCAGTTCTTC. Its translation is CASSLVNSWDEQFF.

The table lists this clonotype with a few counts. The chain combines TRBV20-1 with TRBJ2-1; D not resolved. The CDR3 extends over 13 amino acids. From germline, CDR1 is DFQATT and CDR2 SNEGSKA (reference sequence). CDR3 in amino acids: CTPRASSYNEQFF. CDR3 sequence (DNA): TGCACCCCTCGGGCTAGCTCCTACAATGAGCAGTTCTTC.

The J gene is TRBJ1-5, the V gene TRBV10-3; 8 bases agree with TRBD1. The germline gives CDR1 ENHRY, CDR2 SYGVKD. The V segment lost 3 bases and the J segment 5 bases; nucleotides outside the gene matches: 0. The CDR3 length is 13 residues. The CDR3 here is CAISEQGDQPQHF. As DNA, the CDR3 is TGTGCCATCAGTGAACAGGGGGATCAGCCCCAGCATTTT.

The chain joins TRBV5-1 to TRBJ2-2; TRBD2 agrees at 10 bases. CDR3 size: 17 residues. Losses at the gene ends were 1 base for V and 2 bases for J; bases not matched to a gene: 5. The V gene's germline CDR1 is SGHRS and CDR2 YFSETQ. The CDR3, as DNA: TGCGCCAGCAGCTTGTTGACTAGCGGGCCCAACACCGGGGAGCTGTTTTTT. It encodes CASSLLTSGPNTGELFF.

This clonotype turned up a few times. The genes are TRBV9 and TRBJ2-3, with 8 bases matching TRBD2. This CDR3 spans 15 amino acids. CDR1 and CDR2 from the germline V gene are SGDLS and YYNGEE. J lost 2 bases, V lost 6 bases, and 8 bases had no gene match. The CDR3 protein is CASTPTSENTDTQYF. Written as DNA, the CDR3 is TGTGCCAGCACTCCGACTAGCGAGAACACAGATACGCAGTATTTT.

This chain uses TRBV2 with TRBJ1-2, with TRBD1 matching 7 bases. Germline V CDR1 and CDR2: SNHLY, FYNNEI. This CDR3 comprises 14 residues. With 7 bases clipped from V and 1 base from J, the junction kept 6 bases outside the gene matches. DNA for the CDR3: TGTGCCAGCACCACAGGGGCGATTAACTATGGCTACACCTTC. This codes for CASTTGAINYGYTF.

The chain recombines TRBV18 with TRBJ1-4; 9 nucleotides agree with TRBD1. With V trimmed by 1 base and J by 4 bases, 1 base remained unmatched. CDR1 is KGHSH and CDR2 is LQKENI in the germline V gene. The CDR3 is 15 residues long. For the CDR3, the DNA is TGTGCCAGCTCACCACGGGACAGGGTTAATGAAAAACTGTTTTTT. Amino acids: CASSPRDRVNEKLFF.

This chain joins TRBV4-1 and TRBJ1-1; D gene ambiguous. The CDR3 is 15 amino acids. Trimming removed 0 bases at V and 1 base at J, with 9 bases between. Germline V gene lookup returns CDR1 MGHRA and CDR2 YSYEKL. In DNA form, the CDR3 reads TGCGCCAGCAGCCAAGACCTGAGGCGGAACACTGAAGCTTTCTTT. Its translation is CASSQDLRRNTEAFF.

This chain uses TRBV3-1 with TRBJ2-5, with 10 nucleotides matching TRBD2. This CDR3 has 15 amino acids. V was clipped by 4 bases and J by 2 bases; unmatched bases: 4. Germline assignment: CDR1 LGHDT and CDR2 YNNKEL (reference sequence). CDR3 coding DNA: TGTGCCAGCAGCCTTAGCGGGGGGCAACAAGAGACCCAGTACTTC. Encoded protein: CASSLSGGQQETQYF.

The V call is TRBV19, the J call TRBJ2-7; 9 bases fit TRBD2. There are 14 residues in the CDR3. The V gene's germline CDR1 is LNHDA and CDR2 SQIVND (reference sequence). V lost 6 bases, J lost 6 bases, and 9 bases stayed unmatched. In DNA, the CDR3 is TGTGCCAGTAGCACTACCGGGACTAGCTCCGAGCAGTACTTC. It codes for CASSTTGTSSEQYF.

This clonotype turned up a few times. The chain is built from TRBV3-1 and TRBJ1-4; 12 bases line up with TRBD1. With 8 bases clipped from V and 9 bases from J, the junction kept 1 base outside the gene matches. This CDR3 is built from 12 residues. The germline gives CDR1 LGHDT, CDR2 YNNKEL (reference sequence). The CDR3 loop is CASGTGGKKLFF. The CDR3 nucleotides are TGTGCCAGCGGGACAGGGGGCAAAAAACTGTTTTTT.